The next 3 T cell receptor beta chains were all read from a single sample in a study of a mutant IDH1 vaccine in newly diagnosed glioma. Which antigens these TCRs recognize remains unknown. Noted time point: week 47, end of study. Each dose delivered 300 ug of mutant IDH1 20-mer peptide subcutaneously with imiquimod. Produced via immunoSEQ multiplex PCR; TCRdb's table is partial and in-frame only. The sample lists 50,000 to 65,000 clones, less than 70% occurring once. The source material was peripheral blood mononuclear cells (PBMCs), sampled from a glioma patient whose treatment included an IDH1 peptide vaccine. These receptors all stem from a man aged 40-50 years with glioma. Some clones in this sample may be carry-over from other donors' samples.

This clone appeared a few times. This chain uses TRBV21-1 with TRBJ1-1; no DNA check was done on the table's D call, TRBD1. TRBV21-1 constitutes a pseudogene. This CDR3 contains 15 residues. CDR3 nucleotide sequence: TGTGCCAGCAGCGACCGGGACAGGGACTACACTGAAGCTTTCTTT. Protein sequence: CASSDRDRDYTEAFF.

The chain links TRBV7-8 to TRBJ1-4; 7 bases align to TRBD1. V was pared by 1 base and J by 3 bases, with 11 bases of the junction left unmatched. CDR1 and CDR2 from the germline V gene are SGHVS and FQNEAQ. This CDR3 has 18 residues. The CDR3 sequence: CASSLDYRGRYANEKLFF. DNA of the CDR3: TGTGCCAGCAGCTTAGATTACAGGGGCCGTTACGCTAATGAAAAACTGTTTTTT.

This clone was observed a few times. The chain combines TRBV20-1 with TRBJ1-1; D possibly corresponds to TRBD1 (6 bases). Between the trimmed V and J ends, which lost 7 bases and 5 bases, there was a span of 11 bases. The CDR3 is made up of 11 amino acids. Germline V gene lookup returns CDR1 DFQATT and CDR2 SNEGSKA (reference sequence). CDR3 region: CSVRGRTEAFF. Here the CDR3 DNA reads TGCAGTGTCAGGGGTAGGACTGAAGCTTTCTTT.